This T cell receptor (beta chain) was profiled in a study of early T cells in non-severe SARS-CoV-2 infection. Study in general: The chains were unpaired, and the sequenced material was bulk RNA from unsorted whole blood. Study-wide results and limits: Using VDJdb, the matching emphasized anti-spike CD8 responses while missing private and CD4 specificities.

This clonotype was seen a handful of times. Its antigen is not identified. The CDR3 extends over 11 amino acids. Trimming took 7 bases from V and 7 from J, leaving 10 bases between them. TCRdb re-called the 5' RACE reads with MiXCR, one entry per CDR3 protein. The sample has about 69,000 distinct CDR3 sequences; over 10% are singletons. Here the sequenced sample was whole blood, taken at baseline. J is TRBJ1-2 and V is TRBV12-3 or TRBV12-4; D uncertain. The receptor's source is an adult who was a healthcare worker with PCR-confirmed SARS-CoV-2 infection or an uninfected control (not recorded which). Here the CDR3 reads CASTQTGGYTF. The DNA of the CDR3 is TGTGCCAGCACCCAGACTGGTGGCTACACCTTC.